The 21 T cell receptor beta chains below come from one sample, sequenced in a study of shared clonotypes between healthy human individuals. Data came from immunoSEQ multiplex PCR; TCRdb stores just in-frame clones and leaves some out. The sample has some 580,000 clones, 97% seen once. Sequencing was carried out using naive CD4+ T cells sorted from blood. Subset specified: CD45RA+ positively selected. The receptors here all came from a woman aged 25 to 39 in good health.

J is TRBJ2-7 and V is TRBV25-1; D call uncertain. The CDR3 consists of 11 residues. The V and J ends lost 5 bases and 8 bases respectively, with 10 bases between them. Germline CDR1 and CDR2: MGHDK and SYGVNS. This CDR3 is CASSHQSKQYF. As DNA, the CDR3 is TGTGCCAGCAGTCATCAAAGTAAGCAGTACTTC.

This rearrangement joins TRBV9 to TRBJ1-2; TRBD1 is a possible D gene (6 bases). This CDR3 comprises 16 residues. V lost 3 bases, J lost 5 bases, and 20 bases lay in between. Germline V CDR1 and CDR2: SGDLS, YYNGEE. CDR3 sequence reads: CASSGRTRQDLYGYTF. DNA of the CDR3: TGTGCCAGCAGCGGCCGAACCAGACAGGACCTATATGGCTACACCTTC.

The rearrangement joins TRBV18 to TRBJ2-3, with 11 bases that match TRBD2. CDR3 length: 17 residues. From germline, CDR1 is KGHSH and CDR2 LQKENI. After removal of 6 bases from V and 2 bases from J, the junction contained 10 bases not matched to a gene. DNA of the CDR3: TGTGCCAGCTCTCATGGGACTAGCGGAGAATTCACAGATACGCAGTATTTT. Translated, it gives CASSHGTSGEFTDTQYF.

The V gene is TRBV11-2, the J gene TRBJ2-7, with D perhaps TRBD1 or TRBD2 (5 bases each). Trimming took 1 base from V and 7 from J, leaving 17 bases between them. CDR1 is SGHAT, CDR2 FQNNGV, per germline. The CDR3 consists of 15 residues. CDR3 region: CASSLGGGSATEQYF. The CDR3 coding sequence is TGTGCCAGCAGCTTAGGTGGGGGAAGCGCGACAGAGCAGTACTTC.

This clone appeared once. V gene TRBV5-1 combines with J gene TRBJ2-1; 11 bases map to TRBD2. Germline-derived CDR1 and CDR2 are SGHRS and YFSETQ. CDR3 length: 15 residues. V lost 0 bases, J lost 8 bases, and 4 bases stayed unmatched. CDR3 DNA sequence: TGCGCCAGCAGCTTGGTACTAGCGGGAGCGGATGAGCAGTTCTTC. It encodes CASSLVLAGADEQFF. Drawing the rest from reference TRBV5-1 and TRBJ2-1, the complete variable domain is KAGVTQTPRYLIKTRGQQVTLSCSPISGHRSVSWYQQTPGQGLQFLFEYFSETQRNKGNFPGRFSGRQFSNSRSEMNVSTLELGDSALYLCASSLVLAGADEQFFGPGTRLTVL.

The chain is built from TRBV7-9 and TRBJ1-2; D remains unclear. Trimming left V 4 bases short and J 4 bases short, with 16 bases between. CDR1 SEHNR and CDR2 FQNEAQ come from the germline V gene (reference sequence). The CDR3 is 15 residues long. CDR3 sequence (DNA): TGTGCCAGCAGCTCCCTGGTTTCCGGGAGCTATGGCTACACCTTC. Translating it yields CASSSLVSGSYGYTF.

CDR3 coding DNA: TGCAGCGTTTCCCGTCGACCCATCACAGATACGCAGTATTTT. Translation: CSVSRRPITDTQYF. V and J are TRBV29-1 and TRBJ2-3, with D hard to call. The ends were cut back, 5 bases at V and 2 bases at J, with 14 bases in the middle. Germline CDR1 is SQVTM and CDR2 is ANQGSEA. The CDR3 sequence is 14 residues long.

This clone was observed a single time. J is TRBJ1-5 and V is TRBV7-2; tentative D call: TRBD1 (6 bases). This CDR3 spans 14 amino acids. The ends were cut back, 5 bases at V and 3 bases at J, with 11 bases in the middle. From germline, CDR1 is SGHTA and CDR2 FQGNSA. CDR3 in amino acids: CASSAGQLNQPQHF. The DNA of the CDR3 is TGTGCCAGCAGCGCTGGACAGCTCAATCAGCCCCAGCATTTT.

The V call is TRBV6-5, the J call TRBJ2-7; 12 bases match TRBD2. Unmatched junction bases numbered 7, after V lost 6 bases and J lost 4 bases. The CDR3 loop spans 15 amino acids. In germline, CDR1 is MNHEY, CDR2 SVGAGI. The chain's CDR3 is CASRETSGSAYEQYF. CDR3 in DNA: TGTGCCAGCAGAGAGACTAGCGGGAGCGCGTACGAGCAGTACTTC.

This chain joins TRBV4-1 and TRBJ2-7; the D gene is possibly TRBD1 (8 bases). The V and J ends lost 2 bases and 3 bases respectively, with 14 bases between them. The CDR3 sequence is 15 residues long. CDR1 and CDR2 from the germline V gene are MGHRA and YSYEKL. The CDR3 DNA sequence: TGCGCCAGCAGCCAAACAGGGGGGGACATCTACGAGCAGTACTTC. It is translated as CASSQTGGDIYEQYF.

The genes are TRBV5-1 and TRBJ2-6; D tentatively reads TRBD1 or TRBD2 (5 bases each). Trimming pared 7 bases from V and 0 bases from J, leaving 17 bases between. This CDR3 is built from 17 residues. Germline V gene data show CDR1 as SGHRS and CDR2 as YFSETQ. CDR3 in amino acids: CASSEGTGDSGANVLTF. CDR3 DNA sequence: TGCGCCAGCTCGGAAGGGACGGGCGACTCTGGGGCCAACGTCCTGACTTTC. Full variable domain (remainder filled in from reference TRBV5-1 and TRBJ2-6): KAGVTQTPRYLIKTRGQQVTLSCSPISGHRSVSWYQQTPGQGLQFLFEYFSETQRNKGNFPGRFSGRQFSNSRSEMNVSTLELGDSALYLCASSEGTGDSGANVLTFGAGSRLTVL.

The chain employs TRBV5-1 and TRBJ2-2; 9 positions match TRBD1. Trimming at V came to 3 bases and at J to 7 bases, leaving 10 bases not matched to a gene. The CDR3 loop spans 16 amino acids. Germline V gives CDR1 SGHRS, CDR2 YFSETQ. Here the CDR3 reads CASSSPGTGLLGELFF. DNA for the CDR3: TGCGCCAGCAGCTCGCCGGGGACAGGGTTGCTCGGGGAGCTGTTTTTT.

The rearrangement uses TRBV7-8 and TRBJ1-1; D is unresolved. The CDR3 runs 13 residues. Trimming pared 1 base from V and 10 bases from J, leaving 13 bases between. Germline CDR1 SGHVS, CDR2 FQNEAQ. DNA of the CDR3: TGTGCCAGCAGCTTAGACTTTGGGGTTCGAGCTTTCTTT. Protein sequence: CASSLDFGVRAFF. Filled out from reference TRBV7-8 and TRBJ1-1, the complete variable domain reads GAGVSQSPRYKVAKRGQDVALRCDPISGHVSLFWYQQALGQGPEFLTYFQNEAQLDKSGLPSDRFFAERPEGSVSTLKIQRTQQEDSAVYLCASSLDFGVRAFFGQGTRLTVV.

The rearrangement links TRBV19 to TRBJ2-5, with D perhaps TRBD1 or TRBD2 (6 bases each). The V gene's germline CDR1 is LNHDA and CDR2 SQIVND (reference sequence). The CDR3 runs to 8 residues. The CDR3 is CARGVEYF. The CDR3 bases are TGTGCGAGGGGGGTGGAGTACTTC.

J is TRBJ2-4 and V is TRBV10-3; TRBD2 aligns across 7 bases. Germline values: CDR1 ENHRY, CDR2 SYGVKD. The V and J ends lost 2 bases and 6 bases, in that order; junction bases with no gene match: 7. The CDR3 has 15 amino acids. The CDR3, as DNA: TGTGCCATCAGTGAGGAAGCGGGATGGGGAAACATTCAGTACTTC. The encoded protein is CAISEEAGWGNIQYF.

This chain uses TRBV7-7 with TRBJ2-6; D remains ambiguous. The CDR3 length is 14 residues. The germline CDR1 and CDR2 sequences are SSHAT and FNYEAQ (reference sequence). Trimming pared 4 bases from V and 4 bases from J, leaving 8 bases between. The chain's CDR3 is CASSSSPGANVLTF. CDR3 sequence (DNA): TGTGCCAGCAGCTCATCGCCGGGGGCCAACGTCCTGACTTTC.

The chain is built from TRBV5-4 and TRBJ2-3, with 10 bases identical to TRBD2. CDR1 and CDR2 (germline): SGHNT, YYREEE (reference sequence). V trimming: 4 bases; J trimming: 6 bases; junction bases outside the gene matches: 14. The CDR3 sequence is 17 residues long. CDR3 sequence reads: CASSLTSLAGVSDTQYF. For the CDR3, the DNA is TGTGCCAGCAGCCTGACTTCCCTAGCGGGAGTGTCTGATACGCAGTATTTT.

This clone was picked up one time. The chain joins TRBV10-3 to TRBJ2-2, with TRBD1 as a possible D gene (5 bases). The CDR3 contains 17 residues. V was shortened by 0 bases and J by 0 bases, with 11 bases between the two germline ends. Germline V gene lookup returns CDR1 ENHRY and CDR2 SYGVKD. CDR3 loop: CAISESAGSSNTGELFF. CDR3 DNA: TGTGCCATCAGTGAGTCGGCAGGGTCTTCGAACACCGGGGAGCTGTTTTTT.

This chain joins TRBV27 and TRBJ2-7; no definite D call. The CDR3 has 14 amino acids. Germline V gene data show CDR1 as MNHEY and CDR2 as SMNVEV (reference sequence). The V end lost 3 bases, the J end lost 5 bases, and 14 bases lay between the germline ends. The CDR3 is CASSFLDNPNEQYF. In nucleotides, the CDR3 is TGTGCCAGCAGTTTCCTAGACAATCCAAACGAGCAGTACTTC.

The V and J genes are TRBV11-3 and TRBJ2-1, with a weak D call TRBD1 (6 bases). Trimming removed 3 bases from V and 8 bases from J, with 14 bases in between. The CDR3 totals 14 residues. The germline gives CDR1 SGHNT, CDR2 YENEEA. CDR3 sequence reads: CASSLGAGVDEQFF. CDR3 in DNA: TGTGCCAGCAGCTTGGGTGCAGGGGTGGATGAGCAGTTCTTC.

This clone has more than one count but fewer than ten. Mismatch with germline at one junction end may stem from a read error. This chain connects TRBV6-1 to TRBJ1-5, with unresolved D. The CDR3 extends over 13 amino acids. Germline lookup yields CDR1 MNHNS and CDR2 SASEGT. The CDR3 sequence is CASSEGNDQPQHF. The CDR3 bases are TGTGCCAGCAGCGAAGGGAATGATCAGCCCCAGCATTTT.